These 5 T cell receptor beta chains were sequenced from one sample in a study of blood T cell repertoires in COVID-19. Assay: immunoSEQ multiplex PCR; the TCRdb copy retains only in-frame clones and omits some. The table records approximately 260,000 clones, around 78% of them present only once. The sample consisted of peripheral blood. The receptors here all came from a man aged 55-75 years who had recovered from COVID-19.

J is TRBJ2-5 and V is TRBV6-5; 7 bases are shared with TRBD2. Looked up from germline, CDR1 is MNHEY and CDR2 is SVGAGI. Trimming at V came to 5 bases and at J to 2 bases, leaving 8 bases not matched to a gene. The CDR3 spans 15 residues. The CDR3 DNA sequence: TGTGCCAGCAGTCGGGACTACGATTATCAAGAGACCCAGTACTTC. It is translated as CASSRDYDYQETQYF.

The chain links TRBV19 to TRBJ2-1, with 10 bases lining up with TRBD2. The CDR3 runs to 14 residues. Trimming cost V 8 bases and J 4 bases; bases outside gene matches: 5. Germline V CDR1 and CDR2: LNHDA, SQIVND (reference sequence). CDR3 residues: CASASSGGYNEQFF. CDR3 in DNA: TGTGCCAGTGCGTCTAGCGGGGGATACAATGAGCAGTTCTTC. The full variable domain, completed using reference TRBV19 and TRBJ2-1, is DGGITQSPKYLFRKEGQNVTLSCEQNLNHDAMYWYRQDPGQGLRLIYYSQIVNDFQKGDIAEGYSVSREKKESFPLTVTSAQKNPTAFYLCASASSGGYNEQFFGPGTRLTVL.

This chain links TRBV27 with TRBJ2-4; 7 bases line up with TRBD1. The CDR3 is 11 amino acids. V lost 6 bases and J lost 11; bases outside the gene matches: 4. Per germline, CDR1 MNHEY and CDR2 SMNVEV (reference sequence). CDR3 coding DNA: TGTGCCAGCAGAAGAACAGGGGTTCAGTACTTC. As protein: CASRRTGVQYF.

This rearrangement joins TRBV3-1 (or the pseudogene TRBV3-2) to TRBJ2-3; D not certain. The CDR3 has 15 residues. Germline lookup yields CDR1 LGHDT and CDR2 YNNKEL (reference sequence). V gave up 3 bases and J gave up 12 bases, with 22 bases separating them. The CDR3 here is CASSHAANTRSGQYF. CDR3 in DNA: TGTGCCAGCAGCCACGCCGCCAACACCCGATCAGGCCAGTATTTT.

This clone showed up just once. The V call is TRBV29-1, the J call TRBJ2-6; D might be TRBD1 (6 bases). This CDR3 region has 17 residues. Trimming took off 6 bases at V and 1 base at J, with 19 bases between the two ends. CDR1 is SQVTM and CDR2 is ANQGSEA in the germline V gene. Here the CDR3 reads CSVPGDPRKSGANVLTF. The CDR3 bases are TGCAGCGTCCCAGGGGACCCCAGAAAATCTGGGGCCAACGTCCTGACTTTC.